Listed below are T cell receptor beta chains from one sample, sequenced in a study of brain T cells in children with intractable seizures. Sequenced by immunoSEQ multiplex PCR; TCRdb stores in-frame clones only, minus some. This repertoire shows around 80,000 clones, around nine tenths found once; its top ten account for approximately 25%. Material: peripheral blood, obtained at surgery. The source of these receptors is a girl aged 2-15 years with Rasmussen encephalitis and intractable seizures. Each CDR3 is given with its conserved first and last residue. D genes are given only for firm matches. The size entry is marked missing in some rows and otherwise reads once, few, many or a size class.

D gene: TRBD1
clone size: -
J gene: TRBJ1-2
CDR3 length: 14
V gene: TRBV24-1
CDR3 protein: CATSDSDRQDGYTF
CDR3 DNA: TGTGCCACCAGTGACTCGGACAGGCAGGATGGCTACACCTTC

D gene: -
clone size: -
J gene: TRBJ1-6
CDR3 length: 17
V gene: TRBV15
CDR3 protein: CATSRTTRSSYNSPLHF
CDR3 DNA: TGTGCCACCAGCCGAACCACAAGGAGCTCCTATAATTCACCCCTCCACTTT

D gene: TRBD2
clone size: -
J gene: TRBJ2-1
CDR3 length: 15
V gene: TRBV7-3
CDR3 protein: CASSLAGGGFDEQFF
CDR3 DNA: TGTGCCAGCAGCCTAGCGGGAGGGGGGTTCGATGAGCAGTTCTTC

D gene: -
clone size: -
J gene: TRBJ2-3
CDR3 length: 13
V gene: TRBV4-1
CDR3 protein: CASSQVVTDTQYF
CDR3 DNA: TGCGCCAGCAGCCAAGTTGTCACAGATACGCAGTATTTT

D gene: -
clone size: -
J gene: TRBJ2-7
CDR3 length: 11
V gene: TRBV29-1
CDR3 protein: CSVAASYEQYF
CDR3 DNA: TGCAGCGTTGCAGCCTCCTACGAGCAGTACTTC

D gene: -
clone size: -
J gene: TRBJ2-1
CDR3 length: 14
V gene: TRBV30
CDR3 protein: CAWSLGSGGYEQFF
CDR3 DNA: TGTGCCTGGAGTTTGGGTAGCGGAGGGTATGAGCAGTTCTTC

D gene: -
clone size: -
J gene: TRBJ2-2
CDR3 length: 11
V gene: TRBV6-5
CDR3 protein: CASKAGGELFF
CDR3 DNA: TGTGCCAGCAAGGCGGGCGGGGAGCTGTTTTTT

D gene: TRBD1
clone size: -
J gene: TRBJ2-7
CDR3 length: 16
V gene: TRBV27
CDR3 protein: CASRGMWGQGASEQYF
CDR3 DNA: TGTGCCAGCAGAGGAATGTGGGGACAGGGGGCTTCCGAGCAGTACTTC

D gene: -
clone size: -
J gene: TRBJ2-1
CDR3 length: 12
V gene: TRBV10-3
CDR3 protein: CAISDMGWEQFF
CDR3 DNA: TGTGCCATCAGCGATATGGGGTGGGAGCAGTTCTTC

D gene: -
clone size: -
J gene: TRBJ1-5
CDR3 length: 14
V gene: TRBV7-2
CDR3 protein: CASSSPTGNQPQHF
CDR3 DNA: TGTGCCAGCAGCTCCCCGACGGGGAATCAGCCCCAGCATTTT

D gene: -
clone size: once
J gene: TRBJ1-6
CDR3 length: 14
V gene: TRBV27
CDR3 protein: CASSLSGYNSPLHF
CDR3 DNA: TGTGCCAGCAGTTTAAGCGGTTATAATTCACCCCTCCACTTT

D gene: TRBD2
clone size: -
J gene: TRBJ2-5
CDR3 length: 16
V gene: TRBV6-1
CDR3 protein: CASSEGVSGGQETQYF
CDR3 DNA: TGTGCCAGCAGTGAAGGGGTTAGCGGGGGCCAAGAGACCCAGTACTTC

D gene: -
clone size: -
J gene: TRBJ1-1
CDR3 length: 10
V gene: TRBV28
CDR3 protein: CASSSTEAFF
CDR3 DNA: TGTGCCAGCAGTTCCACTGAAGCTTTCTTT

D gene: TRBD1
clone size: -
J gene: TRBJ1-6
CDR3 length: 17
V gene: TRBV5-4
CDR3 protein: CASSSYSRGLGNSPLHF
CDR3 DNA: TGTGCCAGCAGCTCGTATTCCAGGGGGCTAGGTAATTCACCCCTCCACTTT

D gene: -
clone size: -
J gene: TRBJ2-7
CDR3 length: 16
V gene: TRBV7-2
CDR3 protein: CASSLQPTGLGYEQYF
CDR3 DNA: TGTGCCAGCAGCCTACAACCTACAGGGTTAGGGTACGAGCAGTACTTC

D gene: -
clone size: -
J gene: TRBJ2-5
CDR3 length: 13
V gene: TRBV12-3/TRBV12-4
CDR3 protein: CASSYPPGDTQYF
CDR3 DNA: TGTGCCAGCAGTTACCCCCCGGGGGACACACAGTACTTC

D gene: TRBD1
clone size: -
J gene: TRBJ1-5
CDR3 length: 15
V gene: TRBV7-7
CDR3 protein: CASSAGGTSNQPQHF
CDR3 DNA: TGTGCCAGCAGCGCAGGGGGAACTAGCAATCAGCCCCAGCATTTT

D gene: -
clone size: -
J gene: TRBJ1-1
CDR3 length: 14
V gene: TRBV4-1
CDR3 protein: CASSQGEGLTEAFF
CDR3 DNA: TGCGCCAGCAGCCAAGGTGAAGGGCTCACTGAAGCTTTCTTT

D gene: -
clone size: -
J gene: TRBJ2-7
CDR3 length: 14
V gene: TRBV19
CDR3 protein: CASSLTGKPYEQYF
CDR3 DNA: TGTGCCAGTAGTCTCACAGGGAAACCCTACGAGCAGTACTTC

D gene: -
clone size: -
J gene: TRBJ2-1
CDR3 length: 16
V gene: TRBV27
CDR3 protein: CASSFIGRSLYNEQFF
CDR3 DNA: TGTGCCAGCAGTTTTATAGGCAGATCCCTCTACAATGAGCAGTTCTTC

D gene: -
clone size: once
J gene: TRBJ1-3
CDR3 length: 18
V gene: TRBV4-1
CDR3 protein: CASSQAAGDVSRGNTIYF
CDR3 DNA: TGCGCCAGCAGCCAAGCGGCGGGCGATGTTTCTCGTGGAAACACCATATATTTT

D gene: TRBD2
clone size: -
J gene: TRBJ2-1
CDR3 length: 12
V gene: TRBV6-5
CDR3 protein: CASSGAGDEQFF
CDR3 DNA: TGTGCCAGCTCCGGGGCGGGAGATGAGCAGTTCTTC

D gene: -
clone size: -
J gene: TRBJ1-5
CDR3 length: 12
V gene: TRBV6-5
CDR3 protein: CASKGSNQPQHF
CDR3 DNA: TGTGCCAGCAAAGGTAGCAATCAGCCCCAGCATTTT

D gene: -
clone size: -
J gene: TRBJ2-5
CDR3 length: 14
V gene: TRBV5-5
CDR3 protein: CASSLMTVQETQYF
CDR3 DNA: TGTGCCAGCAGCTTGATGACCGTCCAAGAGACCCAGTACTTC

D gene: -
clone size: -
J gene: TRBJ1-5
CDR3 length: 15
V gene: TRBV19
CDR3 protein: CASSRAGDSNQPQHF
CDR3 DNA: TGTGCCAGTAGTCGGGCAGGTGATAGCAATCAGCCCCAGCATTTT